This section outlines one TCR beta chain sequence together with its context. The antigen remains undetermined. These data belong to a study of cytomegalovirus exposure and HLA in healthy donors. The study, taken as a whole, reports: Cytomegalovirus association was listed for about 170 TCR beta chains.

Use of 60 Vbeta and 13 Jbeta primers characterized the PCR. The data were produced by immunoSEQ multiplex PCR, yet TCRdb's version contains in-frame clones alone and is incomplete. The sample includes more than 110,000 clones, around 79% of them seen just once. The CDR3 is 15 amino acids. The ends were cut back, 1 base at V and 3 bases at J, with 10 bases in the middle. The germline V gene has CDR1 MNHNS and CDR2 SASEGT. The sample was PBMCs. The V and J genes are TRBV6-1 and TRBJ1-3; D is unclear. The receptor's source is a male donor in good health and CMV-seronegative. The CDR3: CASSEGARVGNTIYF. In DNA, the CDR3 is TGTGCCAGCAGTGAAGGTGCGAGGGTTGGAAACACCATATATTTT.